This T cell receptor beta chain was documented in a study of human T cells and chemical hapten exposure. Study observations and caveats: No shift was seen in TCRs above 1 in 1000 frequency with DPC sensitization.

Via MiXCR, TCRdb re-called the RACE reads, giving one row per CDR3 protein. The sample consists of roughly 100,000 distinct CDR3 sequences, roughly 8% of them appearing once. The time point is: healthy volunteer bleed at 2 weeks. Before extraction, the whole blood was not fractionated, and total RNA was taken from it. CDR1 is LGHDT and CDR2 is YNNKEL in the germline V gene (reference sequence). V lost 0 bases to trimming and J lost 10 bases, with 10 bases between them. CDR3 length equals 13 residues. This clonotype appeared a few times. Its antigen is still unknown. V is TRBV3-1 and J is TRBJ2-1; no reliable D call. The clonotype originates from a female donor in good health. Some clones in this sample may be carry-over from other donors' samples. Material: whole blood. The CDR3 DNA reads as TGTGCCAGCAGCCAAGATAGGAGTTTGGAGCAGTTCTTC. Translating it yields CASSQDRSLEQFF.